What follows is one T cell receptor beta chain and its context. This sample is drawn from a study of T-cell memory formation after mild COVID-19. TCRdb called the 5' RACE reads again in MiXCR, with one record for every CDR3 protein. The table has 360,000 or so distinct CDR3 sequences, 25% to 30% seen once; the top ten hold roughly 13%. Germline V CDR1 and CDR2: SQVTM, ANQGSEA. With 5 bases removed from V and 1 base from J, the gap between germline ends came to 6 bases. This CDR3 contains 11 residues. The specimen was PBMCs or a T cell subset sorted from them (not recorded which). The rearrangement links TRBV29-1 to TRBJ2-7; D possibly corresponds to TRBD1 (5 bases). This receptor was identified in an adult woman who had mild COVID-19 (a few samples of this study predate the infection). Cell type and time point are not known. The CDR3: CSVTGSYEQYF. CDR3 bases: TGCAGCGTTACAGGTTCCTACGAGCAGTACTTC.